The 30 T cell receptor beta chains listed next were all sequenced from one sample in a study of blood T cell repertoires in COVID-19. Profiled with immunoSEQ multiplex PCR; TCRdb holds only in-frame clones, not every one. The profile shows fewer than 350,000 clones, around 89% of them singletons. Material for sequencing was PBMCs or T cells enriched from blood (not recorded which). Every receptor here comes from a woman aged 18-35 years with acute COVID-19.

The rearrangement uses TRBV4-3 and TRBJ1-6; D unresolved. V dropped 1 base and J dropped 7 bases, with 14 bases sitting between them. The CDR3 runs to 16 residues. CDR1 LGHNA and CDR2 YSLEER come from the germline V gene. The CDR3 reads CASSQVMDSRNSPLHF. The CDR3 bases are TGCGCCAGCAGCCAAGTCATGGACTCCCGGAATTCACCCCTCCACTTT.

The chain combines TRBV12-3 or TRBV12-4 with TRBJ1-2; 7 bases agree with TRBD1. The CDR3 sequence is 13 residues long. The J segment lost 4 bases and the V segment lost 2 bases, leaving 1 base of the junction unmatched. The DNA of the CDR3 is TGTGCCAGCAGTTTAACAGGGGTCTATGGCTACACCTTC. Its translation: CASSLTGVYGYTF.

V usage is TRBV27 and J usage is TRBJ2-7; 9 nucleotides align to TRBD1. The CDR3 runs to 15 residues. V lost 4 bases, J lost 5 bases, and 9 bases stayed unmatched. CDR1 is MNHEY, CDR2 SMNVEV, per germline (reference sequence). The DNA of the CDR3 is TGTGCCAGCAGTTCTTCCGGGACAGGGATCGACGAGCAGTACTTC. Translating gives CASSSSGTGIDEQYF.

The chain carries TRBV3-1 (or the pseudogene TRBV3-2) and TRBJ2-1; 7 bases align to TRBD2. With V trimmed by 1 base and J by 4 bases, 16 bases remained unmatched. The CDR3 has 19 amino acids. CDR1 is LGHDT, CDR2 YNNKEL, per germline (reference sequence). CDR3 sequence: CASSQAPWGLAESYNEQFF. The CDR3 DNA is TGTGCCAGCAGCCAAGCCCCCTGGGGTCTAGCGGAGTCTTACAATGAGCAGTTCTTC.

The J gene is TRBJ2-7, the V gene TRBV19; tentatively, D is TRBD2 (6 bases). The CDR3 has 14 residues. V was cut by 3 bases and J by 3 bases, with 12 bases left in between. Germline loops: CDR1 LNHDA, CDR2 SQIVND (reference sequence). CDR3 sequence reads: CASSIIRGNYEQYF. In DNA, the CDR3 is TGTGCCAGTAGTATTATTCGCGGGAACTACGAGCAGTACTTC.

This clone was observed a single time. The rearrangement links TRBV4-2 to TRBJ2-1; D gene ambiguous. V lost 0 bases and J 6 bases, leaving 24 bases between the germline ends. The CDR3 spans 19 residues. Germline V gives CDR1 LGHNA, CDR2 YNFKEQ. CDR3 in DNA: TGTGCCAGCAGCCAAGACGCGGAACACCGGCGGTCACGATCCAATGAGCAGTTCTTC. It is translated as CASSQDAEHRRSRSNEQFF.

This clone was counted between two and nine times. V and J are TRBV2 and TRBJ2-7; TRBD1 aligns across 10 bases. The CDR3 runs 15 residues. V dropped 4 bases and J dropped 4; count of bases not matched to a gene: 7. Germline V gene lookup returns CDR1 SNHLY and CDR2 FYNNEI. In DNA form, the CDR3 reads TGTGCCAGCAGTGGTAGACAGGGGGCCAGATACGAGCAGTACTTC. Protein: CASSGRQGARYEQYF.

CDR3 loop: CASVPGDTEAFF. In DNA form, the CDR3 reads TGTGCCAGCGTTCCGGGGGACACTGAAGCTTTCTTT. V and J are TRBV12-3 or TRBV12-4 and TRBJ1-1, with D perhaps matching TRBD1 (5 bases). The CDR3 totals 12 residues. V lost 8 bases and J lost 3, with 10 bases in between.

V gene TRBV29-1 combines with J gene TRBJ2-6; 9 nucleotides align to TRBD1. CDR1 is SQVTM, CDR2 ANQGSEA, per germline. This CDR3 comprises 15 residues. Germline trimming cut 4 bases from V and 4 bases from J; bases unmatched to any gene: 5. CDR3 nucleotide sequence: TGCAGCGTTGGCGGGACAGGGAACGGGGCCAACGTCCTGACTTTC. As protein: CSVGGTGNGANVLTF.

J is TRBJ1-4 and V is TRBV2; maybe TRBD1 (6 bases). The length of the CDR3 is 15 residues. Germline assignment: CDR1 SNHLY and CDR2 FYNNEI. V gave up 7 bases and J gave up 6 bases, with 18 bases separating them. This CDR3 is CASKETRGSYEKLFF. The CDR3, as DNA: TGTGCCAGCAAAGAAACCAGGGGATCCTATGAAAAACTGTTTTTT.

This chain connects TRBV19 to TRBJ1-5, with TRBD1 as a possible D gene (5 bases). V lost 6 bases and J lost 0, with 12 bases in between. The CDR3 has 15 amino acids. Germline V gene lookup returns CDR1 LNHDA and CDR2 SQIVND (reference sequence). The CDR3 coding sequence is TGTGCCAGTAGGAAAGGACATTATAGCAATCAGCCCCAGCATTTT. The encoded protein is CASRKGHYSNQPQHF. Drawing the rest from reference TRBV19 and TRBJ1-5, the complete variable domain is DGGITQSPKYLFRKEGQNVTLSCEQNLNHDAMYWYRQDPGQGLRLIYYSQIVNDFQKGDIAEGYSVSREKKESFPLTVTSAQKNPTAFYLCASRKGHYSNQPQHFGDGTRLSIL.

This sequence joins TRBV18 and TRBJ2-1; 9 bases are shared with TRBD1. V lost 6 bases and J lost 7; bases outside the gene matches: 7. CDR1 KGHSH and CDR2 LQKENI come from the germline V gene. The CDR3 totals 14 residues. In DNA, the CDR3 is TGTGCCAGCTCTCCCCAACAGGGGGCAAATGAGCAGTTCTTC. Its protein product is CASSPQQGANEQFF.

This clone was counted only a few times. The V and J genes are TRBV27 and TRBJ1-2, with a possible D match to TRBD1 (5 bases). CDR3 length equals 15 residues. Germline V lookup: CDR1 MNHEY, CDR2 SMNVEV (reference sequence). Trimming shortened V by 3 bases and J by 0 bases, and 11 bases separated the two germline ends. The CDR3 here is CASSFTTGANYGYTF. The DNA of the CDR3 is TGTGCCAGCAGTTTCACTACAGGAGCTAACTATGGCTACACCTTC.

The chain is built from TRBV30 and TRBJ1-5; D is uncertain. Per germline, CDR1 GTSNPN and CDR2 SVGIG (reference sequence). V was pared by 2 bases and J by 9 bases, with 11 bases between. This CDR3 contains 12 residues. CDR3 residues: CAWSREGRPQHF. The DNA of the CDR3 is TGTGCCTGGAGTCGGGAAGGGAGGCCCCAGCATTTT.

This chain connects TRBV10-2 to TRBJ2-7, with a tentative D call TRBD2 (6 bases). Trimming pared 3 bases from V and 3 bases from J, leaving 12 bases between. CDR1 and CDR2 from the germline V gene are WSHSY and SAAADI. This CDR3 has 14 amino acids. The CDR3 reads CASSDWAGNYEQYF. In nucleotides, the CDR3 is TGCGCCAGCAGTGATTGGGCGGGAAACTACGAGCAGTACTTC.

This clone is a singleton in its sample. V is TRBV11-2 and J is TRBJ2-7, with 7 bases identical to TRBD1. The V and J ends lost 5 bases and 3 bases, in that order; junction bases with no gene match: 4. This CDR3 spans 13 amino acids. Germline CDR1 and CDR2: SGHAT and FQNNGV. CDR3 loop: CASSETGDYEQYF. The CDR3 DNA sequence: TGTGCCAGCAGCGAAACAGGGGACTACGAGCAGTACTTC.

The CDR3 nucleotides read TGCGCCAGCAGCCTTCGGCCGGGACTAGCGGGAACGGAACAAGAGACCCAGTACTTC. Translation: CASSLRPGLAGTEQETQYF. The V gene is TRBV5-1, the J gene TRBJ2-5; TRBD2 matches at 13 bases. The CDR3 totals 19 residues. V trimming: 4 bases; J trimming: 2 bases; junction bases outside the gene matches: 14. Germline values: CDR1 SGHRS, CDR2 YFSETQ.

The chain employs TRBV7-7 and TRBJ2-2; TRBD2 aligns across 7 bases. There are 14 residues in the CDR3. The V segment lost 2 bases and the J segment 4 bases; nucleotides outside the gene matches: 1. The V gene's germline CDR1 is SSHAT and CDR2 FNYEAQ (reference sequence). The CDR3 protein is CASSLRGSTGELFF. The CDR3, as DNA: TGTGCCAGCAGCTTACGCGGGAGCACCGGGGAGCTGTTTTTT.

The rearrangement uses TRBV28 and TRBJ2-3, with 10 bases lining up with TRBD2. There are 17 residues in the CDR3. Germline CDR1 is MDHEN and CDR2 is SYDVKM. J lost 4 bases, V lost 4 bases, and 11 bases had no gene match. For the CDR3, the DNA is TGTGCCAGCAGTTCCCCCTACCGACTAGCGGGTTCAGATACGCAGTATTTT. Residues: CASSSPYRLAGSDTQYF. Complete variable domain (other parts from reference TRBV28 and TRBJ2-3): DVKVTQSSRYLVKRTGEKVFLECVQDMDHENMFWYRQDPGLGLRLIYFSYDVKMKEKGDIPEGYSVSREKKERFSLILESASTNQTSMYLCASSSPYRLAGSDTQYFGPGTRLTVL.

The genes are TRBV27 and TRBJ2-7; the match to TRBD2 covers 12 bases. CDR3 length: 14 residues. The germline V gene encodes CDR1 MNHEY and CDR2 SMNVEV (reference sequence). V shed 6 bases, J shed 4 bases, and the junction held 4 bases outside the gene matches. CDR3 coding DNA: TGTGCCAGCAGCCCGGGACTAGCGGGTTACGAGCAGTACTTC. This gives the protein CASSPGLAGYEQYF.

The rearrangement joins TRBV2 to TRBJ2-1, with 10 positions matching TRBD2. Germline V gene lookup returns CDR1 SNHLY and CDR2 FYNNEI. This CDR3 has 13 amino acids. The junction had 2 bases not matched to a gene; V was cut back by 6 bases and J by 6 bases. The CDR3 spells CASRLAGPNEQFF. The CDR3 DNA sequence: TGTGCCAGCAGACTAGCGGGACCCAATGAGCAGTTCTTC. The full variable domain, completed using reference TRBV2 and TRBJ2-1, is EPEVTQTPSHQVTQMGQEVILRCVPISNHLYFYWYRQILGQKVEFLVSFYNNEISEKSEIFDDQFSVERPDGSNFTLKIRSTKLEDSAMYFCASRLAGPNEQFFGPGTRLTVL.

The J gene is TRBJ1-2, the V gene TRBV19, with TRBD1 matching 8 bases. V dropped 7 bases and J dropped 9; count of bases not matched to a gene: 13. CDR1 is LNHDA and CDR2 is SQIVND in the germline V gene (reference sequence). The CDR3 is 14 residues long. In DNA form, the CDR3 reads TGTGCCAGTACCCCGCGGGCAGGGGGCGGTAGCTACACCTTC. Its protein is CASTPRAGGGSYTF.

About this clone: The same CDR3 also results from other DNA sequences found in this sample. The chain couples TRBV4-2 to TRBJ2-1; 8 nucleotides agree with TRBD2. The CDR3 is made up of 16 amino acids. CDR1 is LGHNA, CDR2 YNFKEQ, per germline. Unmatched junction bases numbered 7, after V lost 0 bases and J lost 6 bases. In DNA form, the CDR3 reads TGTGCCAGCAGCCAAGATGATTCGCTAGCGGGCAATGAGCAGTTCTTC. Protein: CASSQDDSLAGNEQFF.

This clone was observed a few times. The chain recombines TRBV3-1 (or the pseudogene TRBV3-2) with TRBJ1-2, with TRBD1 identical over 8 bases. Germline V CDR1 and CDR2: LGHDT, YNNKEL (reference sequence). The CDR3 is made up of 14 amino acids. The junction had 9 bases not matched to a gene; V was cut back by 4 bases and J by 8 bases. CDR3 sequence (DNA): TGTGCCAGCAGCCGAGGACAGGGAGCTTCGGGCTACACCTTC. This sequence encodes CASSRGQGASGYTF.

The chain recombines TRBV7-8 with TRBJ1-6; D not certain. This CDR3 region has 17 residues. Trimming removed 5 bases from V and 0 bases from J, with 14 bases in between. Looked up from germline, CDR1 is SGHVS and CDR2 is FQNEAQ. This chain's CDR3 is CASSAGLVTSYNSPLHF. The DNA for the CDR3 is TGTGCCAGCAGCGCCGGACTGGTAACCTCCTATAATTCACCCCTCCACTTT.

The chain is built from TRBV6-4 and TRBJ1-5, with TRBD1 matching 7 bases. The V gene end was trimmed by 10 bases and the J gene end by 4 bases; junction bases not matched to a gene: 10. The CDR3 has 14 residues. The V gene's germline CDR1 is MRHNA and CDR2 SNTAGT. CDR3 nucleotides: TGTGCCACCGGGGGACAGACTAAAAATCAGCCCCAGCATTTT. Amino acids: CATGGQTKNQPQHF.

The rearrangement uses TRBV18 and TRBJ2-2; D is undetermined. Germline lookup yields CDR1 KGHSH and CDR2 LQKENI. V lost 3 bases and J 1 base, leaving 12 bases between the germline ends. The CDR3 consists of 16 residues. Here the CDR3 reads CASSPTSTLNTGELFF. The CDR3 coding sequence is TGTGCCAGCTCACCCACATCGACACTGAACACCGGGGAGCTGTTTTTT. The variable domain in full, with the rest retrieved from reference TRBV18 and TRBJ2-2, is NAGVMQNPRHLVRRRGQEARLRCSPMKGHSHVYWYRQLPEEGLKFMVYLQKENIIDESGMPKERFSAEFPKEGPSILRIQQVVRGDSAAYFCASSPTSTLNTGELFFGEGSRLTVL.

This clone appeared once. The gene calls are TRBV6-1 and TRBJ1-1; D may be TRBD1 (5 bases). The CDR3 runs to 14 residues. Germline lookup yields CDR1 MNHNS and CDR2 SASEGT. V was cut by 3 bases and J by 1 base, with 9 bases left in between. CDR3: CASSEGLENTEAFF. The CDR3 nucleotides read TGTGCCAGCAGTGAGGGACTGGAGAACACTGAAGCTTTCTTT.

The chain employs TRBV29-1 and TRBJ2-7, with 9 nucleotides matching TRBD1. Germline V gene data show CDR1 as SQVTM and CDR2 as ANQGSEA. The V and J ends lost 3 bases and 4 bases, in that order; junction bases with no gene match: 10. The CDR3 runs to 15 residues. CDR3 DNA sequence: TGCAGCGTTGAGGGTCCGGGACAGGGTGTGTACGAGCAGTACTTC. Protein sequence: CSVEGPGQGVYEQYF.

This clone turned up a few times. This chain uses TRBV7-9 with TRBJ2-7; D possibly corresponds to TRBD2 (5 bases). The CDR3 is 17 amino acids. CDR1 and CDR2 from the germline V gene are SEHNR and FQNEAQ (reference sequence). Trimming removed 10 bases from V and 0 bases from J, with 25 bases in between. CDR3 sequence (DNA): TGTGCCATCCTAGACCTCACGGCTAGCCGAAGCTCCTACGAGCAGTACTTC. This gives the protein CAILDLTASRSSYEQYF.